This T cell receptor beta chain emerged from a study of cytomegalovirus exposure and HLA in healthy donors. The PCR had 60 Vbeta and 13 Jbeta primers. Under the authors' procedure: In a later analysis, 80 million or so unique TCR beta chains included roughly 11 million shared by two or more donors. Produced via immunoSEQ multiplex PCR; TCRdb's table is partial and in-frame only. V and J calls and clone size come straight from that table; D and trimming were deduced from the DNA. The sample has about 140,000 clones; approximately 80% are singletons. About this clone: The antigen is undetermined.

Study-wide findings and caveats: The study labeled roughly 160 TCR beta chains cytomegalovirus-associated. TRBV6-2, TRBV6-3 and some other V segments were excluded as indistinguishable.

The CDR3 totals 16 residues. Trimming took 0 bases from V and 3 from J, leaving 12 bases between them. Per germline, CDR1 MNHEY and CDR2 SVGAGI. The chain recombines TRBV6-5 with TRBJ1-3; D may be TRBD1 (5 bases). The receptor was isolated from a man aged 50 to 60 in good health and CMV-seronegative. The source material was PBMCs. CDR3 in DNA: TGTGCCAGCAGTTACTCATCCGGGACTGATGGAAACACCATATATTTT. Protein product: CASSYSSGTDGNTIYF.